A selection of T cell receptor beta chains follows, all from one sample in a study of shared clonotypes between healthy human individuals. Profiling relied on immunoSEQ multiplex PCR, and the TCRdb table lists in-frame clones only, not all of them. This repertoire shows fewer than 1.6 million clones, approximately 98.5% found once; its top ten account for approximately 0.38%. The sample taken for sequencing was naive CD4+ T cells sorted from blood. These receptors were obtained from a man in his thirties or forties in good health. The CDR3 runs from the conserved cysteine through the conserved F or W. D genes are given only for firm matches. For some rows the clone size is stated as once, few or many, or as a class when expanded; others skip it.

D gene: TRBD1; V gene: TRBV5-6; clone size: NA; J gene: TRBJ1-1; CDR3 protein: CASSIRRVNRGMNTEAFF; CDR3 DNA: TGTGCCAGCAGCATCAGAAGGGTAAACAGGGGCATGAACACTGAAGCTTTCTTT
D gene: NA; V gene: TRBV5-6; clone size: NA; J gene: TRBJ2-7; CDR3 protein: CASSKRGGHEQYF; CDR3 DNA: TGTGCCAGCAGCAAGCGAGGGGGACACGAGCAGTACTTC
D gene: TRBD2; V gene: TRBV18; clone size: NA; J gene: TRBJ2-5; CDR3 protein: CASSPIHRLAGEETQYF; CDR3 DNA: TGTGCCAGCTCACCAATACATCGACTAGCGGGAGAAGAGACCCAGTACTTC
D gene: TRBD2; V gene: TRBV2; clone size: NA; J gene: TRBJ2-1; CDR3 protein: CASSEGTRYNEQFF; CDR3 DNA: TGTGCCAGCAGTGAGGGGACTAGGTACAATGAGCAGTTCTTC
D gene: NA; V gene: TRBV6-1; clone size: once; J gene: TRBJ2-7; CDR3 protein: CASMYHGTYEQYF; CDR3 DNA: TGTGCCAGCATGTATCATGGAACCTACGAGCAGTACTTC
D gene: TRBD1; V gene: TRBV6-6; clone size: NA; J gene: TRBJ1-1; CDR3 protein: CASKPGGPTEAFF; CDR3 DNA: TGTGCCAGCAAGCCAGGGGGCCCCACTGAAGCTTTCTTT
D gene: NA; V gene: TRBV2; clone size: NA; J gene: TRBJ1-5; CDR3 protein: CASRGIGGRSNQPQHF; CDR3 DNA: TGTGCCAGCAGGGGAATAGGAGGTAGAAGCAATCAGCCCCAGCATTTT
D gene: NA; V gene: TRBV27; clone size: NA; J gene: TRBJ1-5; CDR3 protein: CASSSPSRGNQPQHF; CDR3 DNA: TGTGCCAGCAGTTCCCCTTCCAGGGGCAATCAGCCCCAGCATTTT
D gene: NA; V gene: TRBV10-3; clone size: NA; J gene: TRBJ2-1; CDR3 protein: CAISEGTPFSRFF; CDR3 DNA: TGTGCCATCAGTGAAGGGACTCCTTTCTCAAGGTTCTTC
D gene: NA; V gene: TRBV28; clone size: NA; J gene: TRBJ2-7; CDR3 protein: CASRQTGEYEQYF; CDR3 DNA: TGTGCCAGCAGGCAGACTGGGGAATACGAGCAGTACTTC
D gene: NA; V gene: TRBV18; clone size: NA; J gene: TRBJ1-1; CDR3 protein: CASSPWGRDTEAFF; CDR3 DNA: TGTGCCAGCTCACCTTGGGGGCGTGACACTGAAGCTTTCTTT
D gene: NA; V gene: TRBV7-2; clone size: NA; J gene: TRBJ2-1; CDR3 protein: CASSPGYNEQFF; CDR3 DNA: TGTGCCAGCAGCCCGGGTTACAATGAGCAGTTCTTC
D gene: NA; V gene: TRBV6-5; clone size: NA; J gene: TRBJ1-1; CDR3 protein: CASSPRVGRDTEAFF; CDR3 DNA: TGTGCCAGCAGTCCGAGGGTGGGTCGGGACACTGAAGCTTTCTTT
D gene: NA; V gene: TRBV25-1; clone size: NA; J gene: TRBJ2-5; CDR3 protein: CASSEQGLSLSGTQYF; CDR3 DNA: TGTGCCAGCAGTGAACAGGGGTTGAGTCTTTCGGGGACCCAGTACTTC
D gene: TRBD1; V gene: TRBV7-9; clone size: NA; J gene: TRBJ1-4; CDR3 protein: CASRRTGGVGTNEKLFF; CDR3 DNA: TGTGCCAGCAGGCGGACAGGGGGAGTTGGGACTAATGAAAAACTGTTTTTT
D gene: TRBD1; V gene: TRBV6-1; clone size: NA; J gene: TRBJ1-5; CDR3 protein: CASTEGARRNQPQHF; CDR3 DNA: TGTGCCAGCACAGAGGGGGCGCGTCGCAATCAGCCCCAGCATTTT
D gene: TRBD2; V gene: TRBV2; clone size: NA; J gene: TRBJ2-1; CDR3 protein: CASSEVLAGGLDEQFF; CDR3 DNA: TGTGCCAGCAGTGAAGTACTCGCGGGAGGTTTGGATGAGCAGTTCTTC
D gene: NA; V gene: TRBV5-1; clone size: NA; J gene: TRBJ1-3; CDR3 protein: CASSLDFGNTIYF; CDR3 DNA: TGCGCCAGCAGCTTGGATTTCGGAAACACCATATATTTT
D gene: NA; V gene: TRBV13; clone size: NA; J gene: TRBJ2-5; CDR3 protein: CASSFGPFGETQYF; CDR3 DNA: TGTGCCAGCAGCTTCGGGCCATTCGGGGAGACCCAGTACTTC
D gene: TRBD2; V gene: TRBV9; clone size: NA; J gene: TRBJ2-1; CDR3 protein: CASSVTSGTYNEQFF; CDR3 DNA: TGTGCCAGCAGCGTAACTAGCGGGACCTACAATGAGCAGTTCTTC
D gene: TRBD1; V gene: TRBV2; clone size: once; J gene: TRBJ2-7; CDR3 protein: CASTLDREFYEQYF; CDR3 DNA: TGTGCCAGCACCCTGGACAGGGAATTCTACGAGCAGTACTTC
D gene: NA; V gene: TRBV7-9; clone size: once; J gene: TRBJ2-3; CDR3 protein: CASRAGGTDTQYF; CDR3 DNA: TGTGCCAGCAGGGCAGGGGGCACAGATACGCAGTATTTT
D gene: NA; V gene: TRBV21-1; clone size: NA; J gene: TRBJ2-7; CDR3 protein: CASSNPDRDYEQYF; CDR3 DNA: TGTGCCAGCAGCAACCCGGACAGGGACTACGAGCAGTACTTC
D gene: NA; V gene: TRBV7-2; clone size: NA; J gene: TRBJ2-7; CDR3 protein: CASSPGTGTYEQYF; CDR3 DNA: TGTGCCAGCAGCCCTGGGACCGGAACCTACGAGCAGTACTTC
D gene: TRBD1; V gene: TRBV2; clone size: NA; J gene: TRBJ1-2; CDR3 protein: CASSGQGSPNGYTF; CDR3 DNA: TGTGCCAGCAGTGGACAGGGGTCGCCAAACGGCTACACCTTC
D gene: TRBD2; V gene: TRBV5-1; clone size: NA; J gene: TRBJ2-5; CDR3 protein: CASSLVASGGETQYF; CDR3 DNA: TGCGCCAGCAGCTTGGTGGCTAGCGGGGGAGAGACCCAGTACTTC
D gene: NA; V gene: TRBV5-1; clone size: NA; J gene: TRBJ2-1; CDR3 protein: CASMFAGDYNEQFF; CDR3 DNA: TGCGCCAGCATGTTCGCAGGGGATTACAATGAGCAGTTCTTC
D gene: TRBD2; V gene: TRBV5-1; clone size: NA; J gene: TRBJ2-7; CDR3 protein: CASSLAISGSSYEQYF; CDR3 DNA: TGCGCCAGCAGCTTGGCTATTAGCGGGAGCTCCTACGAGCAGTACTTC
D gene: NA; V gene: TRBV21-1; clone size: NA; J gene: TRBJ2-4; CDR3 protein: CATHVDEFQNIQYF; CDR3 DNA: TGTGCCACCCACGTAGACGAATTCCAAAACATTCAGTACTTC
D gene: NA; V gene: TRBV7-2; clone size: once; J gene: TRBJ2-7; CDR3 protein: CASSLRTNGYEQYF; CDR3 DNA: TGTGCCAGCAGCTTAAGGACAAACGGGTACGAGCAGTACTTC
D gene: TRBD2; V gene: TRBV29-1; clone size: once; J gene: TRBJ2-5; CDR3 protein: CSATSGTQYF; CDR3 DNA: TGCAGCGCAACTAGCGGGACCCAGTACTTC
D gene: NA; V gene: TRBV7-2; clone size: NA; J gene: TRBJ2-3; CDR3 protein: CASSLGLTPLADTQYF; CDR3 DNA: TGTGCCAGCAGCTTAGGCCTTACCCCGCTAGCAGATACGCAGTATTTT
D gene: NA; V gene: TRBV5-4; clone size: NA; J gene: TRBJ1-3; CDR3 protein: CASSTPGRSGNTIYF; CDR3 DNA: TGTGCCAGCAGCACTCCGGGACGGTCTGGAAACACCATATATTTT
D gene: NA; V gene: TRBV5-1; clone size: NA; J gene: TRBJ2-3; CDR3 protein: CASSLARVLDTQYF; CDR3 DNA: TGCGCCAGCAGCTTGGCCCGAGTTCTAGATACGCAGTATTTT
D gene: NA; V gene: TRBV28; clone size: NA; J gene: TRBJ1-2; CDR3 protein: CASSSTYGGSFGYTF; CDR3 DNA: TGTGCCAGCAGTTCTACATACGGTGGTTCGTTTGGCTACACCTTC
D gene: TRBD2; V gene: TRBV18; clone size: NA; J gene: TRBJ2-7; CDR3 protein: CASSPGLAGDREQYF; CDR3 DNA: TGTGCCAGCTCACCGGGACTAGCGGGAGATCGCGAGCAGTACTTC
D gene: NA; V gene: TRBV18; clone size: once; J gene: TRBJ1-1; CDR3 protein: CASSPSLSGRHTEAFF; CDR3 DNA: TGTGCCAGCTCACCCAGCCTCTCGGGACGCCACACTGAAGCTTTCTTT
D gene: NA; V gene: TRBV5-4; clone size: NA; J gene: TRBJ2-7; CDR3 protein: CASSLVGLEDYEQYF; CDR3 DNA: TGTGCCAGCAGCTTGGTGGGCCTTGAGGACTACGAGCAGTACTTC
D gene: NA; V gene: TRBV6-5; clone size: NA; J gene: TRBJ1-2; CDR3 protein: CASNRQAGYGYTF; CDR3 DNA: TGTGCCAGCAATAGACAGGCGGGGTATGGCTACACCTTC
D gene: NA; V gene: TRBV9; clone size: NA; J gene: TRBJ2-2; CDR3 protein: CASSAFGSAGELFF; CDR3 DNA: TGTGCCAGCAGCGCATTCGGGAGCGCCGGGGAGCTGTTTTTT
D gene: NA; V gene: TRBV2; clone size: NA; J gene: TRBJ1-1; CDR3 protein: CASSVERRVMNTEAFF; CDR3 DNA: TGTGCCAGCAGTGTAGAACGACGGGTCATGAACACTGAAGCTTTCTTT
D gene: TRBD1; V gene: TRBV6-1; clone size: NA; J gene: TRBJ2-7; CDR3 protein: CASSGRDRDYEQYF; CDR3 DNA: TGTGCCAGCAGTGGCCGGGACAGGGACTACGAGCAGTACTTC
D gene: TRBD2; V gene: TRBV28; clone size: NA; J gene: TRBJ2-7; CDR3 protein: CASGLAGGPREQYF; CDR3 DNA: TGTGCCAGCGGTTTAGCGGGAGGGCCGAGAGAGCAGTACTTC
D gene: NA; V gene: TRBV10-2; clone size: NA; J gene: TRBJ2-1; CDR3 protein: CASVMDRYNEQFF; CDR3 DNA: TGCGCCAGTGTTATGGACCGTTACAATGAGCAGTTCTTC
D gene: NA; V gene: TRBV11-3; clone size: NA; J gene: TRBJ2-7; CDR3 protein: CASSFGPLAHEQYF; CDR3 DNA: TGTGCCAGCAGCTTCGGCCCCCTCGCGCACGAGCAGTACTTC
D gene: NA; V gene: TRBV2; clone size: NA; J gene: TRBJ2-1; CDR3 protein: CASSVNEQFF; CDR3 DNA: TGTGCCTCCTCTGTCAATGAGCAGTTCTTC